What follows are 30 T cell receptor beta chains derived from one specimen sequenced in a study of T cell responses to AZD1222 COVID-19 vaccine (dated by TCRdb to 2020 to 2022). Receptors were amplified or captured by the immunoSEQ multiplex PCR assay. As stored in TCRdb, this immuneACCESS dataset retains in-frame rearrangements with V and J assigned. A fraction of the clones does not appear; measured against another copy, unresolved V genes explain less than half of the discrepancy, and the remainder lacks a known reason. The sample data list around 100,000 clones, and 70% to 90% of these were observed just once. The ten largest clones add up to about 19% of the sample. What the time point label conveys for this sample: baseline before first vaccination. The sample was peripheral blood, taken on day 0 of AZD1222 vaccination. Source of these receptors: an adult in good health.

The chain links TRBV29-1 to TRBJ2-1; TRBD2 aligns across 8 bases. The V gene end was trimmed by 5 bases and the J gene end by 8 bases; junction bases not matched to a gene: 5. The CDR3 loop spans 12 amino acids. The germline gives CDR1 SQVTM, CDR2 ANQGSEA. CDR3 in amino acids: CSVKRGSYEQFF. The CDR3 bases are TGCAGCGTTAAGCGGGGGTCGTATGAGCAGTTCTTC.

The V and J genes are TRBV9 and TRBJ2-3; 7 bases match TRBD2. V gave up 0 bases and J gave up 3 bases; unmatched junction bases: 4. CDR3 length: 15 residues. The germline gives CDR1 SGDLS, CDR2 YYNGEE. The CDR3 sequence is CASSVGVSGTDTQYF. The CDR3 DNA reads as TGTGCCAGCAGCGTAGGTGTTAGCGGGACAGATACGCAGTATTTT.

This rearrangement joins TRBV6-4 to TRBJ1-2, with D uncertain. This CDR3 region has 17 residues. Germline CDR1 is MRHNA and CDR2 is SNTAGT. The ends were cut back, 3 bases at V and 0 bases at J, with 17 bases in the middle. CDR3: CASSEKGIWGANYGYTF. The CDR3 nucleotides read TGTGCCAGCAGTGAAAAAGGAATCTGGGGAGCTAACTATGGCTACACCTTC.

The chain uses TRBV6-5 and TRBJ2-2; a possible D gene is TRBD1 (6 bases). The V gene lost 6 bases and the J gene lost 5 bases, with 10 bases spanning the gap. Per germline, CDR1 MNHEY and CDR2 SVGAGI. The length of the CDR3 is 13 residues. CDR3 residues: CASRLQGTGELFF. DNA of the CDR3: TGTGCCAGCAGACTCCAGGGGACCGGGGAGCTGTTTTTT.

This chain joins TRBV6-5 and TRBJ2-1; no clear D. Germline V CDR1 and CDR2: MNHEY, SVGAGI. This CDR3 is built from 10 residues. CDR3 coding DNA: TGTGCAGTAAGAGACAATGAGCAGTTCTTC. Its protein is CAVRDNEQFF.

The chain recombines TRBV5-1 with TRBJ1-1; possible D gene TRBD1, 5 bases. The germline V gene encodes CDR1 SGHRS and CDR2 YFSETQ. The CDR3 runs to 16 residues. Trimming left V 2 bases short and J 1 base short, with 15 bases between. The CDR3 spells CASSFRGAGRNTEAFF. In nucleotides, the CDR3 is TGCGCCAGCAGCTTTCGCGGGGCAGGGAGGAACACTGAAGCTTTCTTT.

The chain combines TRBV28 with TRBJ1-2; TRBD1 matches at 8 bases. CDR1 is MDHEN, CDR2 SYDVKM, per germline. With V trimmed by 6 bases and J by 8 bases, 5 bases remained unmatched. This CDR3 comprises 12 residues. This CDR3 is CASRYRGWGYTF. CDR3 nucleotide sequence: TGTGCCAGCAGGTACAGGGGGTGGGGCTACACCTTC.

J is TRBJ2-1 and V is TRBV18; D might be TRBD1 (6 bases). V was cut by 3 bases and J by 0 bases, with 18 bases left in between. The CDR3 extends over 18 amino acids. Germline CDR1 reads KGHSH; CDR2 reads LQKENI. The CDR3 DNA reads TGTGCCAGCTCACCGCTCCACAGGGCCCCGAGCTCCTACAATGAGCAGTTCTTC. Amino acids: CASSPLHRAPSSYNEQFF.

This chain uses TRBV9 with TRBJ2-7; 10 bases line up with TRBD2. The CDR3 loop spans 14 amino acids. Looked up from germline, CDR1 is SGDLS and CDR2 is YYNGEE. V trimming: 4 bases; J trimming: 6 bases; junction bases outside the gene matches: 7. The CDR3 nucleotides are TGTGCCAGCAGCCCGGGGCTAGCGGGGGCCGAGCAGTACTTC. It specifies CASSPGLAGAEQYF.

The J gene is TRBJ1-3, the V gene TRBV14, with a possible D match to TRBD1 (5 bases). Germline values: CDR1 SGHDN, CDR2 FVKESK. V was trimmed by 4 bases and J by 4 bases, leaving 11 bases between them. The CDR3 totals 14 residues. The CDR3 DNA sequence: TGTGCCAGCAGCCCGCGGACAAGAGGAAACACCATATATTTT. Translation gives CASSPRTRGNTIYF.

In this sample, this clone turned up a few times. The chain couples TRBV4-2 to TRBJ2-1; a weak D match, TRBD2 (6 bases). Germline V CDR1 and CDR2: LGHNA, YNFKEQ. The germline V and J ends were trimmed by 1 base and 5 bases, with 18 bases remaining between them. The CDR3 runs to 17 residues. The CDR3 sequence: CASSQGEADAYNNEQFF. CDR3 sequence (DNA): TGTGCCAGCAGCCAAGGGGAGGCGGACGCGTACAACAATGAGCAGTTCTTC.

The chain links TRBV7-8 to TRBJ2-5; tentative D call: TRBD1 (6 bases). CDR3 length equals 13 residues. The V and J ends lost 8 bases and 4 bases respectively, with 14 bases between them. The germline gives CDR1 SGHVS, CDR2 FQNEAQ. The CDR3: CASVPGAGETQYF. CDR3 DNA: TGTGCCAGCGTTCCAGGGGCAGGAGAGACCCAGTACTTC.

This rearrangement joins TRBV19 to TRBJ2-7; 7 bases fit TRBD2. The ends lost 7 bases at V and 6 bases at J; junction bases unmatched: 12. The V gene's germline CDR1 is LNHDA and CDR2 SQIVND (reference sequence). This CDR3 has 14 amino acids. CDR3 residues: CASTGTGGVSEQYF. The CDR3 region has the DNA TGTGCCAGTACCGGGACGGGAGGTGTTAGCGAGCAGTACTTC.

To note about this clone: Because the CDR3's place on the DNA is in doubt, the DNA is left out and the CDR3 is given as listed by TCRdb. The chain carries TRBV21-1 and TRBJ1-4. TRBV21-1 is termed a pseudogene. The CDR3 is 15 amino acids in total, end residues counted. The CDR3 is CASSTFGAGSQKLFF.

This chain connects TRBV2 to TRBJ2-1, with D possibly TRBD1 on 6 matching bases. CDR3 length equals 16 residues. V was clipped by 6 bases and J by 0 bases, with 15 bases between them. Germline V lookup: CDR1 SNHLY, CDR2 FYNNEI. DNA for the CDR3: TGTGCCAGCAGGGGTCGGGGACAACGCTCCTACAATGAGCAGTTCTTC. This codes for CASRGRGQRSYNEQFF.

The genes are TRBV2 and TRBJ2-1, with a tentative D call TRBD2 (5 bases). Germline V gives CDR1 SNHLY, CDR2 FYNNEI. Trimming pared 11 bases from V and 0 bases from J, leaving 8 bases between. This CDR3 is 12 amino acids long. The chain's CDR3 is CARGSSYNEQFF. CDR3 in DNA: TGTGCCCGTGGGAGCTCCTACAATGAGCAGTTCTTC.

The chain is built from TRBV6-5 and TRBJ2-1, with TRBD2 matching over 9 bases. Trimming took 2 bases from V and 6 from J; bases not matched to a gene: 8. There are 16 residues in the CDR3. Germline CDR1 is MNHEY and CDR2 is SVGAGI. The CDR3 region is CASSYNSGGLSNEQFF. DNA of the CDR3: TGTGCCAGCAGTTACAATAGCGGGGGATTGTCCAATGAGCAGTTCTTC.

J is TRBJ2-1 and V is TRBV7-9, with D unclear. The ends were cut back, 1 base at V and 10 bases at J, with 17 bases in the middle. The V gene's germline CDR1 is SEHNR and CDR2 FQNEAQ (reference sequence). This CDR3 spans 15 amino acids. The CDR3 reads CASSLGGFAAAEQFF. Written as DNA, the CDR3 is TGTGCCAGCAGCTTAGGTGGATTTGCGGCTGCAGAGCAGTTCTTC.

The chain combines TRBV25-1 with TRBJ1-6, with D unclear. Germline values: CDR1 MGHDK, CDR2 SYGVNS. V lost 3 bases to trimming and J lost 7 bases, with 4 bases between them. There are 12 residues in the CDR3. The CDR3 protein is CASSEGNSPLHF. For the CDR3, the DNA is TGTGCCAGCAGTGAGGGGAATTCACCCCTCCACTTT.

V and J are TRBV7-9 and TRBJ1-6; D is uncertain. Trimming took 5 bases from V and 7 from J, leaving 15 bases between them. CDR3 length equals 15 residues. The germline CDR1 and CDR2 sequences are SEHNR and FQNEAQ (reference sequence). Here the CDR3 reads CASSIKGGGNSPLHF. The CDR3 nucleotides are TGTGCCAGCAGCATAAAGGGAGGCGGGAATTCACCCCTCCACTTT.

The CDR3 protein is CASSPRLASDTQYF. The CDR3 DNA reads as TGTGCCAGCAGCCCGCGACTAGCTTCCGATACGCAGTATTTT. The chain couples TRBV7-2 to TRBJ2-3; 7 bases agree with TRBD2. This CDR3 contains 14 residues. Trimming removed 5 bases from V and 6 bases from J; junction bases left unmatched: 8. CDR1 SGHTA and CDR2 FQGNSA come from the germline V gene.

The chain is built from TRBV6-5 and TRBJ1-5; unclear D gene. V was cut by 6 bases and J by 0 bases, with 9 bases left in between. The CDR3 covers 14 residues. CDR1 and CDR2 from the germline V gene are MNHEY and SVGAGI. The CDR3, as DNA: TGTGCCAGCAGAGACCGGAGTAGCAATCAGCCCCAGCATTTT. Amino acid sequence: CASRDRSSNQPQHF.

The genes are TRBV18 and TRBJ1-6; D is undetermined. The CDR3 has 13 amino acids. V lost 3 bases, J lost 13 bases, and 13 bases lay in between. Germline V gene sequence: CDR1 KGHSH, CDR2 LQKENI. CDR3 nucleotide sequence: TGTGCCAGCTCACCTGGACTTGGAGAGCCCCTCCACTTT. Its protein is CASSPGLGEPLHF.

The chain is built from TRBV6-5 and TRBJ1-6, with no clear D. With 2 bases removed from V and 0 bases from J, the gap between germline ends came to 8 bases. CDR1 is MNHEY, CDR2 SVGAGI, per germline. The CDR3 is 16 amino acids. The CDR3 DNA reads TGTGCCAGCAGTTACCTGGCCGACTCCTATAATTCACCCCTCCACTTT. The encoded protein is CASSYLADSYNSPLHF.

The CDR3 nucleotides read TGTGCCAGTAGTTTTTCGACGGTCACAGATACGCAGTATTTT. Its protein is CASSFSTVTDTQYF. The chain is built from TRBV19 and TRBJ2-3; D call uncertain. Germline CDR1 and CDR2: LNHDA and SQIVND (reference sequence). This CDR3 region has 14 residues. Trimming took off 5 bases at V and 2 bases at J, with 11 bases between the two ends.

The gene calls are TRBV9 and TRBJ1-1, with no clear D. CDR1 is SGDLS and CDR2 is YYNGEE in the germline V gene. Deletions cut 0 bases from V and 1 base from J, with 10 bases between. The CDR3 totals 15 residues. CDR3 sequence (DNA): TGTGCCAGCAGCGTAGGGCAGCGCTCGAACACTGAAGCTTTCTTT. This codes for CASSVGQRSNTEAFF.

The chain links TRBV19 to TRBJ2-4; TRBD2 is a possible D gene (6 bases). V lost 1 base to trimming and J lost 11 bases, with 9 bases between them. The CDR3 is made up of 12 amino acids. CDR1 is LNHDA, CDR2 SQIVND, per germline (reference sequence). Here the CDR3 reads CASSIGGEVQYF. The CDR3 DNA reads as TGTGCCAGTAGTATAGGGGGGGAGGTTCAGTACTTC.

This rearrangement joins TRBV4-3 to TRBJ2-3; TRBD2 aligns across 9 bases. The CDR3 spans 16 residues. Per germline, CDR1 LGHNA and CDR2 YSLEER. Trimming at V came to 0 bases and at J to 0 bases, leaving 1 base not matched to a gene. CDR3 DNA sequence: TGCGCCAGCAGCCAAGAAGCGGGGGGTAGCACAGATACGCAGTATTTT. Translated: CASSQEAGGSTDTQYF.

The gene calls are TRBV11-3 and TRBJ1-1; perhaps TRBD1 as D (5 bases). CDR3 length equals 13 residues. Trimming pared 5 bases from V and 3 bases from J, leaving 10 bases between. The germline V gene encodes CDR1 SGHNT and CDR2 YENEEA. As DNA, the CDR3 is TGTGCCAGCAGCGAACAGGAGGACACTGAAGCTTTCTTT. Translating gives CASSEQEDTEAFF.

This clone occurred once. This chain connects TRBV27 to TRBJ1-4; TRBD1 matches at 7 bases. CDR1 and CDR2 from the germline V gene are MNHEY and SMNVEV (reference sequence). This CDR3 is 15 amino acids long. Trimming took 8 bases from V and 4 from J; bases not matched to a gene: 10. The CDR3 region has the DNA TGTGCCAGCGGCCCTTGGGACAGAGATAATGAAAAACTGTTTTTT. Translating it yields CASGPWDRDNEKLFF.